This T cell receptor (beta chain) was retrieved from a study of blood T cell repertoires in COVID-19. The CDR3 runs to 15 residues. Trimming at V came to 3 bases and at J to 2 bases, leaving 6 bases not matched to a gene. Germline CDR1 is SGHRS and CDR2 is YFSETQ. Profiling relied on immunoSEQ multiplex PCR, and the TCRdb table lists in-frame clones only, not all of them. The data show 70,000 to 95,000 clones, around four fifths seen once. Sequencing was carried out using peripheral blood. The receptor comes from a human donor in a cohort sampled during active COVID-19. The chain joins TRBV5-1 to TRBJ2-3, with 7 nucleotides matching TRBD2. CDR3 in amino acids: CASSWGGANTDTQYF. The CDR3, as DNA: TGCGCCAGCAGCTGGGGGGGAGCGAACACAGATACGCAGTATTTT.